These T cell receptor beta chains were read from a single sample in a study of blood T cell repertoires in COVID-19. The method was immunoSEQ multiplex PCR; TCRdb's version includes in-frame clones alone and lacks a portion of them. In the table there are 150,000 or so clones, roughly 80% of which are singletons. The sequenced material came from peripheral blood. The receptors originated from a woman aged 60 to 75 with acute or convalescent COVID-19. Both conserved end residues are part of each CDR3. Fields, in order: J gene, D gene, clone size, V gene, CDR3 protein, CDR3 DNA. A D gene is named only where the DNA matches it firmly. A row's size may be missing; if present it is once, few, many or a size class.

j_call: TRBJ1-1
d_call: TRBD1
clone_size: .
v_call: TRBV16
cdr3_aa: CASSGRFFGTGDEAFF
cdr3_nt: TGTGCCAGCAGCGGACGATTTTTTGGGACAGGGGATGAAGCTTTCTTT

j_call: TRBJ1-5
d_call: .
clone_size: few
v_call: TRBV11-1
cdr3_aa: CASSLARGIGNQPQHF
cdr3_nt: TGTGCCAGCAGCTTAGCGCGAGGTATCGGTAATCAGCCCCAGCATTTT

j_call: TRBJ1-4
d_call: .
clone_size: .
v_call: TRBV12-3/TRBV12-4
cdr3_aa: CASSWGGDEKLFF
cdr3_nt: TGTGCCAGCAGTTGGGGGGGAGATGAAAAACTGTTTTTT

j_call: TRBJ2-2
d_call: .
clone_size: .
v_call: TRBV10-2
cdr3_aa: CASSSFGGELFF
cdr3_nt: TGCGCCAGTTCTAGTTTCGGCGGGGAGCTGTTTTTT

j_call: TRBJ2-7
d_call: TRBD2
clone_size: few
v_call: TRBV5-1
cdr3_aa: CASSLPRAGVHEQYF
cdr3_nt: TGCGCCAGCAGCTTACCCAGGGCGGGAGTGCACGAGCAGTACTTC

j_call: TRBJ2-1
d_call: TRBD2
clone_size: .
v_call: TRBV18
cdr3_aa: CASLTSGDEQFF
cdr3_nt: TGTGCCAGCCTGACTAGCGGGGATGAGCAGTTCTTC

j_call: TRBJ2-5
d_call: .
clone_size: once
v_call: TRBV5-1
cdr3_aa: CASSGGEQETQYF
cdr3_nt: TGCGCCAGCAGTGGCGGGGAGCAAGAGACCCAGTACTTC

j_call: TRBJ2-7
d_call: TRBD1
clone_size: .
v_call: TRBV11-2
cdr3_aa: CASTLDRSSSYEQYF
cdr3_nt: TGTGCCAGCACCTTGGACAGGTCAAGCTCCTACGAGCAGTACTTC

j_call: TRBJ2-7
d_call: TRBD2
clone_size: .
v_call: TRBV28
cdr3_aa: CASSRPGLAVEQYF
cdr3_nt: TGTGCCAGCAGTCGACCGGGACTAGCGGTCGAGCAGTACTTC

j_call: TRBJ2-3
d_call: TRBD2
clone_size: .
v_call: TRBV2
cdr3_aa: CASRVGRTSRSTDTQYF
cdr3_nt: TGTGCCAGCCGGGTCGGGAGGACTTCTCGCAGCACAGATACGCAGTATTTT

j_call: TRBJ1-5
d_call: .
clone_size: .
v_call: TRBV9
cdr3_aa: CASSVGQVNQPQHF
cdr3_nt: TGTGCCAGCAGCGTAGGGCAGGTCAATCAGCCCCAGCATTTT

j_call: TRBJ2-1
d_call: .
clone_size: .
v_call: TRBV29-1
cdr3_aa: CSVAFTAGPYNEQFF
cdr3_nt: TGCAGCGTTGCCTTCACGGCAGGGCCTTACAATGAGCAGTTCTTC

j_call: TRBJ1-5
d_call: .
clone_size: .
v_call: TRBV6-5
cdr3_aa: CASSLEYSNQPQHF
cdr3_nt: TGTGCCAGCAGTTTGGAGTATAGCAATCAGCCCCAGCATTTT